This T cell receptor (beta chain) was profiled in a study of cytomegalovirus exposure and HLA in healthy donors. Turning to the study itself: The roughly 700 first-cohort repertoires and the 120 or so validation repertoires shared the same platform, a later analysis reported.

On this clone itself: No antigen is known for it.

Whole-study findings and limits: TCR clusters originating in the first cohort tended to co-occur in the roughly 120 validation repertoires, according to a later analysis. Most TCR sequences were uncommon, yet certain public TCRs appeared in many donors. Under in vitro conditions, three CMV-associated chains were confirmed as specific for CMV antigens.

Profiled with immunoSEQ multiplex PCR; TCRdb holds only in-frame clones, not every one. Here the sample spans tens of thousands of clones, nearly 96% being singletons. The trim removed 0 bases at V and 10 bases at J, leaving 16 bases unmatched. The germline V gene encodes CDR1 GTSNPN and CDR2 SVGIG (reference sequence). This CDR3 region has 16 residues. This receptor was taken from a woman under 30 in good health and CMV-seropositive. The sample was PBMCs. The chain carries TRBV30 and TRBJ1-1; 8 nucleotides line up with TRBD1. The CDR3 DNA reads as TGTGCCTGGAGTGTACCCACGATGGACAGGGAACGGGCAGCTTTCTTT. Its protein product is CAWSVPTMDRERAAFF.